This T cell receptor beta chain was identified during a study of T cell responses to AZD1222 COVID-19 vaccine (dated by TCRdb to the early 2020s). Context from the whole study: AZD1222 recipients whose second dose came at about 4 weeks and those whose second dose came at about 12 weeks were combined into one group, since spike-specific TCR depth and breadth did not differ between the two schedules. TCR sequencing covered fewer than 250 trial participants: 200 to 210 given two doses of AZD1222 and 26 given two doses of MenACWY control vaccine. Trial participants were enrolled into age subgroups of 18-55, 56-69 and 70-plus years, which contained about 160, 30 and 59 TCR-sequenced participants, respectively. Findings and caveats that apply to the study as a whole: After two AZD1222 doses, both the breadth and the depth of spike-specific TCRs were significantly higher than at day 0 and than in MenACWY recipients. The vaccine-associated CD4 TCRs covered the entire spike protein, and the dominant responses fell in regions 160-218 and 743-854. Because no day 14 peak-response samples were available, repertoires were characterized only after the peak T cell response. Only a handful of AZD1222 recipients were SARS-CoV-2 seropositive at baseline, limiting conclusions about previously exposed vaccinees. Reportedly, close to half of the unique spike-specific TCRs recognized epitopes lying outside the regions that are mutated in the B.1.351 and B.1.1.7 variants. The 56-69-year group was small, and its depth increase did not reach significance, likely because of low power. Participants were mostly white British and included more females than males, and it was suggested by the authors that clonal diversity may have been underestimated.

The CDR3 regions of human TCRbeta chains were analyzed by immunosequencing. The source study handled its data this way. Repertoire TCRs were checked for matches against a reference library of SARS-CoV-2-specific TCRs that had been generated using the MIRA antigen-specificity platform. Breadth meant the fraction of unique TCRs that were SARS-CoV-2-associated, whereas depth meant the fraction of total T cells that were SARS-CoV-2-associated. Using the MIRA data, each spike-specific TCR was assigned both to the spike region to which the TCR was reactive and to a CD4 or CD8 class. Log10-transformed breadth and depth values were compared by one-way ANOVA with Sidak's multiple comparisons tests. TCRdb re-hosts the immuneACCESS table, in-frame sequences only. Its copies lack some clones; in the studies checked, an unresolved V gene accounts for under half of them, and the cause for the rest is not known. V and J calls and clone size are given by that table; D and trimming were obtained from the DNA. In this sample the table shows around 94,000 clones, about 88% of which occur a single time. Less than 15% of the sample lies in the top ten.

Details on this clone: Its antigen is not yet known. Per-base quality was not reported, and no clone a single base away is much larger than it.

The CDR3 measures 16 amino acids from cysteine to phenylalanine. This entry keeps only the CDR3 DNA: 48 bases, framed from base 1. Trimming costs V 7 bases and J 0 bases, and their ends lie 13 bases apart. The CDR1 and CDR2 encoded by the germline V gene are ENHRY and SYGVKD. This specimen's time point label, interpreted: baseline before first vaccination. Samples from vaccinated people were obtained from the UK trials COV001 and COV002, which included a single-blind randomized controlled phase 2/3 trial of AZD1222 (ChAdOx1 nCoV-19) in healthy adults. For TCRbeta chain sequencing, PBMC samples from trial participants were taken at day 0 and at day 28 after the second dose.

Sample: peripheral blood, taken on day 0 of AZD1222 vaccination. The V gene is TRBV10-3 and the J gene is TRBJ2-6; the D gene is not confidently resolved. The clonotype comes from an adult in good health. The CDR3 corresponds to CAITAGSLSGANVLTF. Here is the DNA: TGTGCCATCACTGCAGGTTCCCTCTCTGGGGCCAACGTCCTGACTTTC.